A single sample is the source of the 14 T cell receptor beta chains below, sequenced in a study of T cell repertoires in aging, cancer and after chemotherapy. Amplification of TCR beta used genomic DNA extracted from peripheral blood. Rearranged V-D-J TRB sequences were amplified with a mixed TRB-A/B primer pool. TCRdb analysed the multiplex PCR reads with MiXCR anew, one entry per CDR3 protein. The sample has 10,000 to 15,000 distinct CDR3 sequences; around 21% are singletons. Source material: blood. These receptor sequences come from a human donor in good health.

This clonotype was seen a few times. The chain uses TRBV4-3 and TRBJ1-3, with D perhaps matching TRBD1 (5 bases). Germline V gene sequence: CDR1 LGHNA, CDR2 YSLEER. The V end lost 1 base, the J end lost 4 bases, and 14 bases lay between the germline ends. The CDR3 runs 16 residues. This chain's CDR3 is CASSQGLEGPGNTIYF. CDR3 coding DNA: TGCGCCAGCAGCCAAGGTCTGGAGGGGCCCGGAAACACCATATATTTT.

This clonotype counts as medium-sized. The gene calls are TRBV6-4 and TRBJ2-6, with D unclear. V lost 2 bases and J 0 bases, leaving 5 bases between the germline ends. The germline CDR1 and CDR2 sequences are MRHNA and SNTAGT. The CDR3 length is 15 residues. CDR3 loop: CASSDTGSGANVLTF. CDR3 DNA sequence: TGTGCCAGCAGTGACACGGGCTCTGGGGCCAACGTCCTGACTTTC.

This clonotype was observed a handful of times. CDR3 in DNA: TGCAGTGCTGGGGGCGTGGGCCCGGAGACCCAGTACTTC. This gives the protein CSAGGVGPETQYF. The chain has TRBV20-1 and TRBJ2-5; a possible D gene is TRBD1 (6 bases). Trimming took 5 bases from V and 5 from J, leaving 15 bases between them. The CDR3 extends over 13 amino acids. Germline lookup yields CDR1 DFQATT and CDR2 SNEGSKA (reference sequence).

By frequency in the sample, this clonotype is medium-sized. The chain links TRBV5-6 to TRBJ2-7, with D perhaps TRBD1 (7 bases). Germline V lookup: CDR1 SGHDT, CDR2 YYEEEE. The CDR3 consists of 16 residues. V lost 0 bases and J 3 bases, leaving 16 bases between the germline ends. The CDR3 reads CASSLEGGGYYYEQYF. DNA for the CDR3: TGTGCCAGCAGCTTGGAAGGAGGGGGCTACTACTACGAGCAGTACTTC.

This clonotype turned up a few times. The J gene is TRBJ2-3, the V gene TRBV4-3; tentative D call: TRBD2 (7 bases). Germline CDR1 LGHNA, CDR2 YSLEER. The CDR3 is made up of 16 amino acids. The germline V and J ends were trimmed by 0 bases and 8 bases, with 18 bases remaining between them. CDR3 loop: CASSQERGGGEGTQYF. The CDR3 DNA reads as TGCGCCAGCAGCCAAGAAAGGGGAGGGGGTGAGGGTACGCAGTATTTT.

This clonotype was counted a few times. This chain uses TRBV4-3 with TRBJ2-6, with no clear D. Germline CDR1 is LGHNA and CDR2 is YSLEER. The CDR3 has 16 residues. V gave up 0 bases and J gave up 0 bases, with 6 bases separating them. The CDR3 sequence is CASSQETGSGANVLTF. The CDR3 nucleotides are TGCGCCAGCAGCCAAGAGACTGGCTCTGGGGCCAACGTCCTGACTTTC.

The V and J genes are TRBV6-2 or TRBV6-3 and TRBJ1-1, with D tentatively TRBD1 (5 bases). Trimming cost V 2 bases and J 4 bases, with 11 bases left between them. The CDR3 is made up of 14 amino acids. Germline CDR1 and CDR2: MNHEY and SVGEGT. Here the CDR3 reads CASSYVQGGTEAFF. The DNA of the CDR3 is TGTGCCAGCAGTTACGTCCAGGGCGGCACTGAAGCTTTCTTT.

V gene TRBV6-1 combines with J gene TRBJ1-4; 9 nucleotides align to TRBD1. Per germline, CDR1 MNHNS and CDR2 SASEGT. Unmatched junction bases numbered 15, after V lost 6 bases and J lost 10 bases. This CDR3 is built from 16 residues. CDR3 bases: TGTGCCAGCAGGACCGGGACAGGGTTGAGGGTTGGAAAACTGTTTTTT. It encodes CASRTGTGLRVGKLFF.

This clonotype was recorded many times. DNA of the CDR3: TGTGCCAGCAGCTCCACAGACGGGAACACTGAAGCTTTCTTT. This codes for CASSSTDGNTEAFF. The rearrangement links TRBV13 to TRBJ1-1; D is unclear. The V end lost 4 bases, the J end lost 1 base, and 10 bases lay between the germline ends. This CDR3 is built from 14 residues. The germline CDR1 and CDR2 sequences are PRHDT and FYEKMQ (reference sequence).

About this clonotype itself: A much larger clone lies one base from this, so it may be a read error. J is TRBJ2-7 and V is TRBV6-1; perhaps TRBD2 as D (5 bases). Germline V gene data show CDR1 as MNHNS and CDR2 as SASEGT. The CDR3 covers 14 residues. Trimming shortened V by 7 bases and J by 1 base, and 14 bases separated the two germline ends. The CDR3 is CASTPDRGSYEQYF. In nucleotides, the CDR3 is TGTGCCAGCACCCCGGACCGAGGGTCCTACGAGCAGTACTTC.

A few counts support this clonotype. The J gene is TRBJ1-5, the V gene TRBV7-2; D remains unclear. The length of the CDR3 is 14 residues. Germline-derived CDR1 and CDR2 are SGHTA and FQGNSA. Trimming removed 1 base from V and 4 bases from J, with 8 bases in between. CDR3: CASSLGGHNQPQHF. The CDR3, as DNA: TGTGCCAGCAGCTTAGGGGGTCATAATCAGCCCCAGCATTTT.

This clonotype has just a few counts. The chain joins TRBV18 to TRBJ2-7; D perhaps matches TRBD2 (5 bases). The V and J ends lost 5 bases and 4 bases respectively, with 12 bases between them. The length of the CDR3 is 13 residues. Germline values: CDR1 KGHSH, CDR2 LQKENI. The CDR3 coding sequence is TGTGCCAGCTCATCAACTAGTGGGTACGAGCAGTACTTC. Translated: CASSSTSGYEQYF. The full variable domain, with the rest looked up from reference TRBV18 and TRBJ2-7, is NAGVMQNPRHLVRRRGQEARLRCSPMKGHSHVYWYRQLPEEGLKFMVYLQKENIIDESGMPKERFSAEFPKEGPSILRIQQVVRGDSAAYFCASSSTSGYEQYFGPGTRLTVT.

The chain uses TRBV20-1 and TRBJ1-1; D is unclear. The CDR3 contains 13 residues. CDR1 and CDR2 from the germline V gene are DFQATT and SNEGSKA (reference sequence). Written as DNA, the CDR3 is TGCAGCGCAACTCGGGTGAAGAACACTGAAGCTTTCTTT. Its translation is CSATRVKNTEAFF.

Turning to this clonotype: Compared with germline, one end of the junction differs, possibly owing to a read error. The chain is built from TRBV4-3 and TRBJ1-3; D is uncertain. Germline V gene sequence: CDR1 LGHNA, CDR2 YSLEER. This CDR3 is built from 15 residues. The CDR3 is CVSSRQFSSGNTIYF. The CDR3 region has the DNA TGCGTCAGCAGCCGGCAATTTAGCTCTGGAAACACCATATATTTT.